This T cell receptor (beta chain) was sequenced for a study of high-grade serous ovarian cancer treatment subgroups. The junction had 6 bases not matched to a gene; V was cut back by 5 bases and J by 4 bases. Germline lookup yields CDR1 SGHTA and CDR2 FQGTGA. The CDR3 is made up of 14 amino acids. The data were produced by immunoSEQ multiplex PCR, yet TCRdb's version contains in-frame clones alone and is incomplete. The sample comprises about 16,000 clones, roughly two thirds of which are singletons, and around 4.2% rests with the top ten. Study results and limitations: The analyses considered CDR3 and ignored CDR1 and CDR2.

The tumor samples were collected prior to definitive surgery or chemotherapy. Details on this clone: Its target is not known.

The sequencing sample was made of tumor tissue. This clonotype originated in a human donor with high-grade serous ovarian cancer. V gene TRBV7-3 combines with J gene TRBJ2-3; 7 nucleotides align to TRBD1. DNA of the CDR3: TGTGCCAGCAGCACTGGACAGGCTCCAGATACGCAGTATTTT. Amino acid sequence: CASSTGQAPDTQYF.